This T cell receptor beta chain is from a study of blood T cell dynamics during melanoma immunotherapy. Whole-study context: Metastatic melanoma patients received first-line pembrolizumab or nivolumab plus ipilimumab.

Measured with immunoSEQ multiplex PCR; TCRdb has only the in-frame clones, and not every one. The sample lists about 1,300 clones, around 90% occurring once. The CDR3 has 15 residues. CDR1 is LNHNV, CDR2 YYDKDF, per germline (reference sequence). Trimming took 0 bases from V and 4 from J, leaving 9 bases between them. Indicated time point: pre-treatment baseline. This clonotype was obtained from a human donor with melanoma. This specimen consisted of effector memory CD8+ T cells from blood, obtained from a patient treated with checkpoint blockade. The V and J genes are TRBV15 and TRBJ1-4; maybe TRBD1 (5 bases). The CDR3 DNA reads TGTGCCACCAGCAGAGAGCGGACAATTAATGAAAAACTGTTTTTT. It is translated as CATSRERTINEKLFF.